This entry features one T cell receptor (beta chain) sequence. V shed 1 base and J shed 3 bases, with 3 bases lying between them. CDR3 length: 11 amino acids. From germline, CDR1 is GTSNPN and CDR2 SVGIG (reference sequence). The sample belongs to a study of blood T cell repertoires in COVID-19. About the study: The analysed material was cDNA or gDNA that came from T cells, B-cell-depleted T cells, or PBMCs.

Patients from Seattle were sampled longitudinally, starting during active infection. Data came from immunoSEQ multiplex PCR; TCRdb stores just in-frame clones and leaves some out. The table lists around 270,000 clones, approximately 85% of them singletons. This TCR came from a human donor with COVID-19, enrolled during active disease. The donor label of this sample is uncertain. The V call is TRBV30, the J call TRBJ1-1, with D unresolved. The sample taken for sequencing was peripheral blood. The CDR3: CAWSAYTEAFF. Here the CDR3 DNA reads TGTGCCTGGAGTGCTTACACTGAAGCTTTCTTT.